These 10 T cell receptor beta chains were sequenced from one sample in a study of T cells in tuberculosis (dated 2018 in TCRdb). The method behind the library was the immunoSEQ multiplex PCR assay. The source is immuneACCESS, and TCRdb retained only in-frame sequences with V and J called. Part of the clones is not carried over; for the studies checked, unresolved V genes explain less than half of this, and the remainder is unexplained. Counted in this sample were approximately 57,000 clones; roughly 86% of them appeared once. The ten top clones hold 21% of the sample. Thawed, overnight-rested PBMC were stained with GMM-loaded CD1B tetramer, a Live/Dead dye and anti-CD3, then sorted on a FACS Aria II. C32 glucose monomycolate purified from Rhodococcus equi was loaded onto CD1B tetramers. Sequencing was carried out using CD1b-GMM tetramer-negative cells sorted from PBMCs. What the cell subset or site label conveys for this sample: T cells not binding CD1B-GMM tetramer, sorted from same donor. All receptors come from an adult woman with latent tuberculosis.

This chain joins TRBV6-5 and TRBJ1-1, with unresolved D. In germline, CDR1 is MNHEY, CDR2 SVGAGI. Trimming cost V 2 bases and J 0 bases, with 7 bases left between them. This CDR3 spans 14 amino acids. The CDR3 coding sequence is TGTGCCAGCAGTTACACACGGGTGAACACTGAAGCTTTCTTT. Encoded protein: CASSYTRVNTEAFF.

DNA for the CDR3: TGTGCCAGCTCTCAGGACTACTACAATGAGCAGTTCTTC. It yields the protein CASSQDYYNEQFF. The chain carries TRBV18 and TRBJ2-1; D may be TRBD2 (6 bases). The CDR3 runs to 13 residues. The ends were cut back, 6 bases at V and 3 bases at J, with 9 bases in the middle. Germline-derived CDR1 and CDR2 are KGHSH and LQKENI.

The chain recombines TRBV7-3 with TRBJ2-3, with TRBD2 as a possible D gene (7 bases). CDR1 and CDR2 (germline): SGHTA, FQGTGA. This CDR3 contains 15 residues. Trimming removed 3 bases at V and 0 bases at J, with 10 bases between. The CDR3 DNA follows: TGTGCCAGCAGCTTGGGGGGGCATAGCACAGATACGCAGTATTTT. Protein product: CASSLGGHSTDTQYF.

The chain links TRBV7-2 to TRBJ2-2, with a possible D match to TRBD2 (5 bases). Deletions cut 1 base from V and 8 bases from J, with 14 bases between. Per the germline V gene, CDR1 is SGHTA and CDR2 is FQGNSA. This CDR3 has 15 residues. CDR3 sequence: CASSLEASPEGELFF. In nucleotides, the CDR3 is TGTGCCAGCAGCTTAGAAGCTAGCCCGGAAGGGGAGCTGTTTTTT.

V gene TRBV7-2 combines with J gene TRBJ2-5, with TRBD2 identical over 14 bases. Trimming at V came to 8 bases and at J to 8 bases, leaving 10 bases not matched to a gene. From germline, CDR1 is SGHTA and CDR2 FQGNSA. CDR3 length: 15 amino acids. The CDR3 spells CASGTEGLAGATQYF. Written as DNA, the CDR3 is TGTGCCAGCGGCACCGAGGGACTAGCGGGGGCAACCCAGTACTTC. The whole variable domain, remainder taken from reference TRBV7-2 and TRBJ2-5, is GAGVSQSPSNKVTEKGKDVELRCDPISGHTALYWYRQSLGQGLEFLIYFQGNSAPDKSGLPSDRFSAERTGGSVSTLTIQRTQQEDSAVYLCASGTEGLAGATQYFGPGTRLLVL.

The chain has TRBV4-2 and TRBJ2-3, with 7 bases that match TRBD2. The V gene end was trimmed by 1 base and the J gene end by 2 bases; junction bases not matched to a gene: 3. Germline assignment: CDR1 LGHNA and CDR2 YNFKEQ. The CDR3 sequence is 15 residues long. The DNA for the CDR3 is TGTGCCAGCAGCCAAGGTGGGGGGGACACAGATACGCAGTATTTT. This translates into CASSQGGGDTDTQYF.

The chain recombines TRBV5-6 with TRBJ1-2, with no clear D. The CDR3 contains 15 residues. The germline CDR1 and CDR2 sequences are SGHDT and YYEEEE. V gave up 3 bases and J gave up 8 bases, with 20 bases separating them. CDR3: CASSSAGMGGGGYTF. CDR3 DNA sequence: TGTGCCAGCAGCTCGGCCGGAATGGGAGGAGGGGGCTACACCTTC.

This chain joins TRBV27 and TRBJ2-2, with TRBD1 matching over 8 bases. Unmatched junction bases numbered 17, after V lost 3 bases and J lost 8 bases. Germline V CDR1 and CDR2: MNHEY, SMNVEV (reference sequence). This CDR3 contains 18 residues. The CDR3 spells CASSFDSAGTGYRGELFF. The CDR3 region has the DNA TGTGCCAGCAGTTTTGACTCAGCCGGGACAGGTTATCGTGGGGAGCTGTTTTTT.

The V and J genes are TRBV18 and TRBJ1-2, with a weak D call TRBD1 (5 bases). Trimming stripped 2 bases from V and 8 bases from J, with 21 bases between. CDR1 KGHSH and CDR2 LQKENI come from the germline V gene. The CDR3 runs to 16 residues. The CDR3 loop is CASSPKNGAAPEGYTF. For the CDR3, the DNA is TGTGCCAGCTCACCAAAGAATGGGGCGGCTCCTGAGGGCTACACCTTC.

V gene TRBV10-1 combines with J gene TRBJ2-3; 9 nucleotides line up with TRBD2. Germline-derived CDR1 and CDR2 are WNHNN and SYGVQD (reference sequence). The CDR3 totals 14 residues. The trim removed 5 bases at V and 6 bases at J, leaving 6 bases unmatched. CDR3 DNA: TGCGCCAGCAGTATGCGGCGGGAGGGGGATACGCAGTATTTT. Translating it yields CASSMRREGDTQYF.